The entry below gives a single T cell receptor beta chain sequence along with its context. As yet, its antigen is unknown. This record belongs to a study of T cell repertoires in cytomegalovirus infection. At the level of the study: CMV infection together with matching HLA type was indicated by public TCR beta signatures. Findings of the study overall: The ex vivo response was dominated by HLA-C-restricted CMV-specific TCR beta clonotypes. Of the TCR beta families, the public ones yielded a cumulative frequency that identified carriers of CMV plus the relevant HLA.

From germline, CDR1 is SGHDN and CDR2 FVKESK. Trimming took 6 bases from V and 1 from J, leaving 10 bases between them. The CDR3 sequence is 14 residues long. From the reads, TCRdb called clonotypes with MiXCR, one entry per CDR3 protein. The sample has about 680,000 distinct CDR3 sequences, 20% to 25% seen once. The chain recombines TRBV14 with TRBJ2-1, with D possibly matching TRBD2 (5 bases). This receptor was obtained from a human donor in good health (CMV status not recorded). Some clones in this sample may be carry-over from other donors' samples. The material sequenced was CD8+ T cells from PBMCs. The CDR3 spells CASRGRRSYNEQFF. CDR3 nucleotides: TGTGCCAGCAGGGGCCGGAGGTCCTACAATGAGCAGTTCTTC.